These T cell receptor beta chains were read from a single sample in a study of T-cell reconstitution after alpha-beta-depleted transplantation in children. TCRdb re-called the PCR reads with MiXCR, one entry per CDR3 protein. In the table there are fewer than 550,000 distinct CDR3 sequences, around 9.9% of which are singletons. The input for sequencing was PBMCs from the stem cell graft donor, taken from the stem cell graft. All receptors derive from a human donor who donated a stem cell graft to a child with acute myeloid leukemia. The CDR3 runs from the conserved cysteine through the conserved F or W. The D gene is left open where the match is weak. Clone size is shown for a subset of rows, as once, few, many or a class of expanded clone.

J gene | D gene | CDR3 length | clone size | V gene | CDR3 protein | CDR3 DNA
TRBJ2-1 | - | 15 | - | TRBV10-3 | CAISESAAVSNEQFF | TGTGCCATCAGTGAGTCAGCGGCAGTATCCAATGAGCAGTTCTTC
TRBJ2-1 | - | 15 | - | TRBV11-1 | CASSQKVMAYNEQFF | TGTGCCAGCAGCCAAAAGGTTATGGCCTACAATGAGCAGTTCTTC
TRBJ2-7 | - | 15 | - | TRBV5-1 | CASDNRELPYRGQYF | TGCGCCAGCGATAACAGGGAACTCCCCTACCGTGGGCAGTACTTC
TRBJ2-2 | TRBD2 | 16 | - | TRBV13 | CASRGAGVTNTGELFF | TGTGCCAGCAGGGGCGCGGGGGTCACGAACACCGGGGAGCTGTTTTTT
TRBJ2-5 | TRBD1 | 15 | few | TRBV20-1 | CSAGTGGRPQETQYF | TGCAGTGCGGGGACAGGGGGGAGACCTCAAGAGACCCAGTACTTC
TRBJ1-1 | TRBD1 | 13 | - | TRBV29-1 | CSVLTGGDTEAFF | TGCAGCGTTTTGACAGGGGGGGACACTGAAGCTTTCTTT
TRBJ2-7 | TRBD2 | 15 | few | TRBV7-2 | CASSLVTGGAYEQYF | TGTGCCAGCAGCTTAGTAACGGGAGGGGCCTACGAGCAGTACTTC
TRBJ1-4 | - | 15 | - | TRBV7-8 | CASSLVGAINEKLFF | TGTGCCAGCAGCCTTGTCGGGGCGATTAATGAAAAACTGTTTTTT
TRBJ2-3 | - | 14 | - | TRBV29-1 | CSVEDIGLGDTQYF | TGCAGCGTTGAAGATATCGGATTGGGAGATACGCAGTATTTT
TRBJ2-1 | TRBD1 | 16 | many | TRBV20-1 | CSARDPQRTGGTEQFF | TGCAGTGCTAGAGACCCCCAGAGGACAGGGGGGACTGAGCAGTTCTTC
TRBJ2-1 | - | 15 | few | TRBV11-2 | CASSPPGPPGVVQFF | TGTGCCAGCAGCCCACCGGGACCTCCGGGGGTGGTGCAGTTCTTC
TRBJ1-4 | TRBD1 | 14 | - | TRBV5-1 | CASSFDRVGEKLFF | TGCGCCAGCAGCTTTGACAGGGTTGGGGAAAAACTGTTTTTT
TRBJ2-1 | - | 11 | many | TRBV20-1 | CSASRGNEQFF | TGCAGTGCTAGTCGGGGTAATGAGCAGTTCTTC
TRBJ2-1 | TRBD2 | 18 | - | TRBV6-4 | CASSPSREGLSSYNEQFF | TGTGCCAGCAGTCCCTCGCGGGAGGGGCTGAGCTCCTACAATGAGCAGTTCTTC
TRBJ2-7 | - | 17 | - | TRBV4-3 | CASSQARGGYGRYEQYF | TGCGCCAGCAGCCAAGCCCGGGGTGGGTACGGTCGGTACGAGCAGTACTTC
TRBJ1-4 | - | 11 | - | TRBV21-1 | CASKTPEDWFF | TGTGCCAGTAAAACACCCGAGGATTGGTTTTTT
TRBJ2-2 | - | 13 | - | TRBV29-1 | CSVEDPNTGELFF | TGCAGCGTTGAAGACCCGAACACCGGGGAGCTGTTTTTT
TRBJ2-1 | - | 20 | once | TRBV4-2 | CASSQPNTSSRWARNNEQFF | TGTGCCAGCAGCCAACCTAACACTAGCTCCCGGTGGGCTCGAAACAATGAGCAGTTCTTC
TRBJ2-3 | - | 15 | - | TRBV10-3 | CATLGGQSNTDTQYF | TGTGCCACCTTGGGGGGACAGTCGAACACAGATACGCAGTATTTT
TRBJ2-7 | - | 16 | few | TRBV20-1 | CSARGSLGTGTYEQYF | TGCAGTGCTAGAGGTTCCTTGGGAACGGGGACCTACGAGCAGTACTTC
TRBJ2-1 | - | 12 | - | TRBV9 | CASMGGNNEQFF | TGTGCCAGCATGGGCGGGAACAATGAGCAGTTCTTC
TRBJ1-2 | TRBD1 | 15 | few | TRBV6-1 | CASRTTGGGRYGYTF | TGTGCCAGCAGGACAACAGGGGGCGGACGGTATGGCTACACCTTC
TRBJ2-5 | - | 20 | - | TRBV21-1 | CASSNLYLRAAEKRQETQYF | TGTGCCAGCAGCAACCTCTATCTAAGAGCGGCAGAGAAACGCCAAGAGACCCAGTACTTC
TRBJ2-5 | - | 14 | many | TRBV7-8 | CASSPTTGAETQYF | TGTGCCAGCAGCCCGACGACGGGGGCAGAGACCCAGTACTTC
TRBJ2-1 | TRBD2 | 16 | - | TRBV6-5 | CASSYSGGSFYNEQFF | TGTGCCAGCAGTTATAGCGGGGGCTCCTTCTACAATGAGCAGTTCTTC
TRBJ1-3 | - | 15 | many | TRBV20-1 | CSARDDQGNGNTIYF | TGCAGTGCTAGAGACGACCAGGGGAATGGAAACACCATATATTTT
TRBJ2-5 | - | 15 | few | TRBV3-1 | CATSPRPQLQETQYF | TGTGCCACCTCCCCGCGCCCCCAACTCCAAGAGACCCAGTACTTC
TRBJ1-4 | TRBD1 | 17 | few | TRBV9 | CASSVEAGGATNEKLFF | TGTGCCAGCAGCGTAGAGGCAGGGGGAGCAACTAATGAAAAACTGTTTTTT
TRBJ1-2 | - | 12 | few | TRBV20-1 | CSARVEGGIRTF | TGCAGTGCGAGGGTTGAGGGGGGAATACGCACCTTC
TRBJ2-1 | TRBD2 | 16 | many | TRBV2 | CASSASGGRSYNEQFF | TGTGCCAGCTCGGCTAGCGGGGGCCGATCCTACAATGAGCAGTTCTTC
TRBJ1-5 | - | 15 | many | TRBV9 | CASSATGYSNQPQHF | TGTGCCAGCAGCGCGACAGGATATAGCAATCAGCCCCAGCATTTT
TRBJ1-1 | - | 13 | few | TRBV12-3/TRBV12-4 | CASLVQLGTEAFF | TGTGCCAGCTTAGTCCAGTTAGGCACTGAAGCTTTCTTT
TRBJ2-5 | TRBD2 | 16 | few | TRBV11-3 | CASSLGSRGGPETQYF | TGTGCCAGCAGCTTAGGGTCCCGGGGGGGCCCCGAGACCCAGTACTTC
TRBJ1-5 | - | 13 | few | TRBV19 | CATDDGRNQPQHF | TGTGCCACCGATGACGGCCGCAATCAGCCCCAGCATTTT
TRBJ1-5 | TRBD1 | 12 | few | TRBV20-1 | CSVGQGGQPQHF | TGCAGTGTGGGACAGGGCGGCCAGCCCCAGCATTTT
TRBJ2-1 | - | 14 | - | TRBV18 | CASSPAGYHNEQFF | TGTGCCAGCTCACCAGCAGGGTACCACAATGAGCAGTTCTTC
TRBJ1-4 | - | 13 | many | TRBV15 | CATSRDSDEKLFF | TGTGCCACCAGCAGAGACAGTGATGAAAAACTGTTTTTT
TRBJ1-6 | TRBD1 | 15 | many | TRBV11-2 | CASRRPGQANSPLHF | TGTGCCAGCAGACGACCGGGACAGGCTAATTCACCCCTCCACTTT
TRBJ2-1 | TRBD2 | 15 | - | TRBV5-1 | CASSLFSGPAAEQFF | TGCGCCAGCAGCTTGTTTAGCGGGCCGGCGGCGGAGCAGTTCTTC
TRBJ2-7 | TRBD2 | 15 | - | TRBV5-5 | CASSLLGTSGEKQYF | TGTGCCAGCAGCCTTTTAGGGACTAGCGGGGAAAAGCAGTACTTC
TRBJ2-5 | - | 13 | many | TRBV7-2 | CASRYRVQETQYF | TGTGCCAGCAGGTACAGGGTCCAAGAGACCCAGTACTTC
TRBJ1-1 | TRBD1 | 16 | few | TRBV11-2 | CASSLEGTGTNTEAFF | TGTGCCAGCAGCTTAGAGGGGACAGGGACTAACACTGAAGCTTTCTTT
TRBJ2-3 | - | 14 | - | TRBV12-3/TRBV12-4 | CASSSGGTAETQYF | TGTGCCAGCAGCTCGGGGGGCACCGCGGAGACGCAGTATTTT
TRBJ1-3 | TRBD1 | 16 | - | TRBV5-4 | CASSPGTGRSGNTIYF | TGTGCCAGCAGCCCTGGGACAGGGCGCTCTGGAAACACCATATATTTT
TRBJ2-7 | - | 17 | - | TRBV27 | CASSLFPLAGTAYEQYF | TGTGCCAGCAGTTTATTCCCCCTTGCGGGGACGGCCTACGAGCAGTACTTC
TRBJ1-4 | TRBD1 | 15 | many | TRBV7-9 | CASSPPGQTNEKLFF | TGTGCCAGCAGCCCCCCGGGACAGACGAATGAAAAACTGTTTTTT
TRBJ2-7 | - | 12 | few | TRBV12-3/TRBV12-4 | CASSLTGNEQYF | TGTGCCAGCAGTCTCACAGGGAACGAGCAGTACTTC
TRBJ2-5 | - | 11 | many | TRBV29-1 | CSVDRGKTQYF | TGCAGCGTTGACAGGGGCAAGACCCAGTACTTC